The clone carrying this T cell receptor (beta chain) has only a few counts. Antigen unknown. Germline V gene sequence: CDR1 SGHRS, CDR2 YFSETQ. The V gene end was trimmed by 4 bases and the J gene end by 4 bases; junction bases not matched to a gene: 7. The CDR3 runs to 15 residues. CD4+CD45RO+CD25- cells were isolated as memory CD4+ T cells. Study-wide results and caveats: Larger-cohort validation covered only one TCR beta V-J rearrangement. Tumor memory CD4+ T cell TCR gene usage was found to cluster with blood and lymph node memory CD4+ cells and with lymph node naive CD4+ cells.

After constant-region reverse-primer amplification, full-length variable regions underwent semi-nested PCR with Nested Universal Primer A. One entry per CDR3 protein results from TCRdb running MiXCR on the 5' RACE reads. The data show 50,000 to 75,000 distinct CDR3 sequences, 22% seen once. Sequenced sample: memory CD4+ T cells sorted from a lymph node. Subset denoted: memory CD4+ T cells, CD4+CD45RO+CD25-. The V gene is TRBV5-1, the J gene TRBJ2-1; TRBD1 matches 8 bases. This TCR came from a female donor with breast cancer. CDR3 sequence: CASSEDREPYNEQFF. Written as DNA, the CDR3 is TGCGCCAGCAGCGAGGACAGGGAACCTTACAATGAGCAGTTCTTC.